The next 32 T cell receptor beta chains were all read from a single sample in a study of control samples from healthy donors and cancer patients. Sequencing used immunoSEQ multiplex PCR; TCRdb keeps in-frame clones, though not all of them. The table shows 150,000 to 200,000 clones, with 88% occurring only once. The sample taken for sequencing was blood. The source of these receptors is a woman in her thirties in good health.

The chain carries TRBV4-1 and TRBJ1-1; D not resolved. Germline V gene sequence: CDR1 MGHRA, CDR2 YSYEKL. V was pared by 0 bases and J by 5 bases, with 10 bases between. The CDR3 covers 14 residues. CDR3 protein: CASSQDWRRTEAFF. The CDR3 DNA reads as TGCGCCAGCAGCCAAGACTGGCGTAGGACTGAAGCTTTCTTT.

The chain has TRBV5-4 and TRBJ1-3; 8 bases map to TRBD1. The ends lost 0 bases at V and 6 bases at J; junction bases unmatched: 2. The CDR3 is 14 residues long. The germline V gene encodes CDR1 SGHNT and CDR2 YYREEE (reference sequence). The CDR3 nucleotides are TGTGCCAGCAGCTTGGACAGGGGGATAAACACCATATATTTT. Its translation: CASSLDRGINTIYF.

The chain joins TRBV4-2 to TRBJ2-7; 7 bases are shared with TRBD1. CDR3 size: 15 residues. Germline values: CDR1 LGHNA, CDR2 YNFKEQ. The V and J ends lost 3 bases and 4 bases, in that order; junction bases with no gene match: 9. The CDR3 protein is CASSQERQGDYEQYF. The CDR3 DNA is TGTGCCAGCAGCCAGGAGCGGCAGGGGGATTACGAGCAGTACTTC.

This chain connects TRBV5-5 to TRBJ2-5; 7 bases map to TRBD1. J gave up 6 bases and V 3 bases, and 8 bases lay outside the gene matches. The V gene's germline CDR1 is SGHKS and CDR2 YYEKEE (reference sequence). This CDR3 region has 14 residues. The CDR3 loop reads CASSCTDRVKTQYF. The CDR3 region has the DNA TGTGCCAGCAGCTGCACTGACAGGGTCAAGACCCAGTACTTC.

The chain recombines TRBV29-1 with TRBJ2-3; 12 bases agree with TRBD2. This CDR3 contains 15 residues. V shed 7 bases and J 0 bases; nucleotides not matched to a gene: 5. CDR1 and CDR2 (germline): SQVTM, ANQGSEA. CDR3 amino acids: CSGGLAGYSTDTQYF. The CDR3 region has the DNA TGCAGCGGCGGACTAGCGGGATATAGCACAGATACGCAGTATTTT.

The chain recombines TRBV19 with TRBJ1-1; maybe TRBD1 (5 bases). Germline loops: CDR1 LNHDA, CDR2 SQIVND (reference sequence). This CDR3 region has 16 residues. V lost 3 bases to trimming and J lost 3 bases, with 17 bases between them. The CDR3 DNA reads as TGTGCCAGTAGTATCGTGGGGGGTTTCGTGGACACTGAAGCTTTCTTT. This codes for CASSIVGGFVDTEAFF.

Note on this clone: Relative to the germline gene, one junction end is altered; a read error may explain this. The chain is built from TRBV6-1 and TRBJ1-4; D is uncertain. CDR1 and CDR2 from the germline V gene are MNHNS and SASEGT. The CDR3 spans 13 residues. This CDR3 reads CASSEAFDEKLFF. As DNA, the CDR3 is TGTGCCAGCAGCGAAGCTTTCGATGAAAAACTGTTTTTT.

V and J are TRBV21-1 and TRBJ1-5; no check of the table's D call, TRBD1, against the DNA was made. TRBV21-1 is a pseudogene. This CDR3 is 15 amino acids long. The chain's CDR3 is CASSKVRGTYQPQHF. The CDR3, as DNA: TGTGCCAGCAGCAAAGTCAGGGGGACTTATCAGCCCCAGCATTTT.

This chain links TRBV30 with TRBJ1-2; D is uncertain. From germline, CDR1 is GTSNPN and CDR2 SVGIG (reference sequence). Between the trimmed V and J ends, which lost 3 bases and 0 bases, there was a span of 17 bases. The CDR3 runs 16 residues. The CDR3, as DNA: TGTGCCTGGAGAGGAGGCCGGCAGCGGACTAACTATGGCTACACCTTC. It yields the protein CAWRGGRQRTNYGYTF.

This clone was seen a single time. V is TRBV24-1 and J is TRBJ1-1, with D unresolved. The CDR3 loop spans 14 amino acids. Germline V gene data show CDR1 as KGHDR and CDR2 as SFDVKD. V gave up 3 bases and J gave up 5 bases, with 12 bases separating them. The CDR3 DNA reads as TGTGCCACCAGTGATGGCGTGGACGGGACTGAAGCTTTCTTT. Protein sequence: CATSDGVDGTEAFF.

CDR3 sequence: CASSPDSGGRQPQHF. CDR3 sequence (DNA): TGTGCCAGCAGCCCGGACTCGGGGGGACGTCAGCCCCAGCATTTT. The rearrangement links TRBV3-1 (or the pseudogene TRBV3-2) to TRBJ1-5; tentatively, D is TRBD1 (5 bases). The V end was cut by 4 bases, the J end by 6 bases, with 16 bases between. The V gene's germline CDR1 is LGHDT and CDR2 YNNKEL (reference sequence). CDR3 length: 15 residues.

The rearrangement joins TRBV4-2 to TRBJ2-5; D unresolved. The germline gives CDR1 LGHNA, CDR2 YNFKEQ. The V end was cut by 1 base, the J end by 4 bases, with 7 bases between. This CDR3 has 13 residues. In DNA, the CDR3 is TGTGCCAGCAGCCAAGGACTCTTAGAGACCCAGTACTTC. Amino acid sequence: CASSQGLLETQYF.

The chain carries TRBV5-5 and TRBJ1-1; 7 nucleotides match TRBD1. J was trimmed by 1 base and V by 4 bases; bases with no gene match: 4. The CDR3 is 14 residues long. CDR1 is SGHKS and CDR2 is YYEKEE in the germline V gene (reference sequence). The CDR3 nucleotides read TGTGCCAGCAGCCCCAGGACAGGGAACACTGAAGCTTTCTTT. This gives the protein CASSPRTGNTEAFF.

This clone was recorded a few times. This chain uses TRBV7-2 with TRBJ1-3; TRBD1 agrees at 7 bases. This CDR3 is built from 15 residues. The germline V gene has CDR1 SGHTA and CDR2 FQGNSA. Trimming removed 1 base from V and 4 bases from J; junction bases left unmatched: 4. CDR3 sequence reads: CASSLETGVGNTIYF. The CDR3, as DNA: TGTGCCAGCAGCTTAGAAACAGGGGTGGGAAACACCATATATTTT.

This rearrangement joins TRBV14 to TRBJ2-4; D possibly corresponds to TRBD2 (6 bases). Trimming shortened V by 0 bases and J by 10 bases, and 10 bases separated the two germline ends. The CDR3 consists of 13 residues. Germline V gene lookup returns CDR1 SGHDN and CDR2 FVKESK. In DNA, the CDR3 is TGTGCCAGCAGCCAAGAGCTACGGGGGATTCAGTACTTC. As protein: CASSQELRGIQYF.

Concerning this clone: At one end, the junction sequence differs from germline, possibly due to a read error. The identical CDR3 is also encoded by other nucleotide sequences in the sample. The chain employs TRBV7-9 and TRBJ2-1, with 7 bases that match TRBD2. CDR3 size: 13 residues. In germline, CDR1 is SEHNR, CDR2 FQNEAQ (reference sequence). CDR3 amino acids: CASSLSSGHEQFF. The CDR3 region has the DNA TGCGCCAGCAGCTTAAGTAGCGGGCATGAGCAGTTCTTC.

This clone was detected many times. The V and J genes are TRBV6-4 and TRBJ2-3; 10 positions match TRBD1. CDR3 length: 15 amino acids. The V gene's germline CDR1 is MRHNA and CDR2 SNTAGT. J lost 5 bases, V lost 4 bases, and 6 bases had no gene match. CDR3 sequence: CASSVGGQGGDTQYF. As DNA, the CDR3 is TGTGCCAGCAGTGTCGGAGGACAGGGGGGAGATACGCAGTATTTT.

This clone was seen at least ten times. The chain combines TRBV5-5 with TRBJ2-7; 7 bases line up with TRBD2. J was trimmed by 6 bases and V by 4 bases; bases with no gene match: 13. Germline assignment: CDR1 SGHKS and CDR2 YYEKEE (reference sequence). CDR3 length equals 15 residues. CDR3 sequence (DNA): TGTGCCAGCAGCCCCCGGGGTAGCGGGTCGGGCGAGCAGTACGTC. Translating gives CASSPRGSGSGEQYV.

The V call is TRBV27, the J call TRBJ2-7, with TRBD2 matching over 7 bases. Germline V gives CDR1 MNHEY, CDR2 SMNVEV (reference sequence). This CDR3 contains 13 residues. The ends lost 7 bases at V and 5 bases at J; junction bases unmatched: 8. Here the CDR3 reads CASMPAGYHEQYF. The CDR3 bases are TGTGCCAGCATGCCAGCGGGATATCACGAGCAGTACTTC.

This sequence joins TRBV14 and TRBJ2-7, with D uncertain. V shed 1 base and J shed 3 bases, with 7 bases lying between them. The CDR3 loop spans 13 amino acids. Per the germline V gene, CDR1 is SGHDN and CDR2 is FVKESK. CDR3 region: CASSQVSDYEQYF. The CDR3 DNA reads TGTGCCAGCAGCCAAGTTTCAGACTACGAGCAGTACTTC.

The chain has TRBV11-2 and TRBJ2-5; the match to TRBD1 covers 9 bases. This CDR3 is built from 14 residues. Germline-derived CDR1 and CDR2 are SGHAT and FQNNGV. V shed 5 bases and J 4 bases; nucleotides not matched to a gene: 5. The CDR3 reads CASSRDRAGETQYF. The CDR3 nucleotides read TGTGCCAGCAGCCGGGACAGGGCGGGAGAGACCCAGTACTTC.

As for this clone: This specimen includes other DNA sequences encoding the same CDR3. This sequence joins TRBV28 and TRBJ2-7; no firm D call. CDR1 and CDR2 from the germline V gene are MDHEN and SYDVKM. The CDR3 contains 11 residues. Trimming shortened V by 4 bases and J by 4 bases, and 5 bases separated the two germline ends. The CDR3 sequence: CASSSPYEQYF. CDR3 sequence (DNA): TGTGCCAGCAGTTCTCCTTACGAGCAGTACTTC.

In DNA, the CDR3 is TGTGCCAGCACGCTAACAGGGGGAGCTGGAAACACCATATATTTT. Translation gives CASTLTGGAGNTIYF. The chain combines TRBV28 with TRBJ1-3; 8 bases are a match to TRBD1. CDR1 is MDHEN and CDR2 is SYDVKM in the germline V gene. This CDR3 has 15 residues. J lost 2 bases, V lost 7 bases, and 7 bases had no gene match.

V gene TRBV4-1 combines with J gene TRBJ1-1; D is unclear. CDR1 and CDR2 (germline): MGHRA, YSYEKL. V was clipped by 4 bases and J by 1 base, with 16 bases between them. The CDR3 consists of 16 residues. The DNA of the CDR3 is TGCGCCAGCAGCCCCCACCTTGGAGGGCGGAACACTGAAGCTTTCTTT. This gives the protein CASSPHLGGRNTEAFF.

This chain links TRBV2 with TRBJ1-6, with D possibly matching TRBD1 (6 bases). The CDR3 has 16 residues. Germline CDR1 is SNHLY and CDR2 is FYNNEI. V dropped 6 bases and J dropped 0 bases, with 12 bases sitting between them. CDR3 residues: CASSVGQSSYNSPLHF. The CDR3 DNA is TGTGCCAGCAGCGTTGGACAGAGCTCCTATAATTCACCCCTCCACTTT.

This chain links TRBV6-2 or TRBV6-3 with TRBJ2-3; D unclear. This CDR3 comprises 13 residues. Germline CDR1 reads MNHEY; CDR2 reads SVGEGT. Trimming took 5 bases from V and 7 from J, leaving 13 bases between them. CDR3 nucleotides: TGTGCCAGCAGTCGCGGCCCCGGGTATACGCAGTATTTT. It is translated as CASSRGPGYTQYF.

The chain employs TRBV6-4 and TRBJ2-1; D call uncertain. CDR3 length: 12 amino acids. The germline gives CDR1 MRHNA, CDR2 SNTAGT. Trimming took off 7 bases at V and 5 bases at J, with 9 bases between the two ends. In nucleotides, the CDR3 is TGTGCCAGCAAGGGTTTTAACAATGAGCAGTTCTTC. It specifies CASKGFNNEQFF.

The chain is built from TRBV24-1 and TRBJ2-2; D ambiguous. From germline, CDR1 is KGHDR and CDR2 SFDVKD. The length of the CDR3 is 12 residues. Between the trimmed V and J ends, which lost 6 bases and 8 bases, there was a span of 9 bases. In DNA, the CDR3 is TGTGCCACCAGTCCGGTGATGGGGGAGCTGTTTTTT. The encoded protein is CATSPVMGELFF.

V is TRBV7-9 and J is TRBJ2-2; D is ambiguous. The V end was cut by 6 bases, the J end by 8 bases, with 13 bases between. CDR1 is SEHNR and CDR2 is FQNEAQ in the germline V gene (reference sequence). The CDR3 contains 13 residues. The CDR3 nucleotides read TGTGCCAGCAGTCTTATCCCCGGGGGGGAGCTGTTTTTT. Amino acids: CASSLIPGGELFF.

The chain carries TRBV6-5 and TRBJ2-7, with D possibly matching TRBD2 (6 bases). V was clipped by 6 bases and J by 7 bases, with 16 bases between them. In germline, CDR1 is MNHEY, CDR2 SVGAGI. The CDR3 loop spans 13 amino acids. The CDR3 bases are TGTGCCAGCAGAAATTCCTGGGGGGTTGAGCAGTACGTC. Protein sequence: CASRNSWGVEQYV.

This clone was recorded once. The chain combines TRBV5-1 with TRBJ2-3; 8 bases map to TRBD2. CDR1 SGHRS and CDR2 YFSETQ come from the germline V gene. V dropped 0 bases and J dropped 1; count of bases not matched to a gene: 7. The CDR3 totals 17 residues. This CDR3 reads CASSLGGLAGGTDTQYF. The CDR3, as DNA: TGCGCCAGCAGCTTGGGCGGACTAGCTGGGGGCACAGATACGCAGTATTTT.

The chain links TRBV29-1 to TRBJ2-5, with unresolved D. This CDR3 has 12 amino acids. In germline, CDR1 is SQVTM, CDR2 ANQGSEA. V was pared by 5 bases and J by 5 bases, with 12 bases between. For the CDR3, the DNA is TGCAGCGTTTGGGGTGGCAAGGAGACCCAGTACTTC. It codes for CSVWGGKETQYF. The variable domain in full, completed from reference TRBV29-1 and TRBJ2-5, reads SAVISQKPSRDICQRGTSLTIQCQVDSQVTMMFWYRQQPGQSLTLIATANQGSEATYESGFVIDKFPISRPNLTFSTLTVSNMSPEDSSIYLCSVWGGKETQYFGPGTRLLVL.